This T cell receptor (beta chain) was found in a study of T cells in Graves' hyperthyroidism and ophthalmopathy. Study background: Sampling of peripheral blood happened at initial diagnosis, prior to any treatment.

Uncontrolled infection, other autoimmune disease, pregnancy or lactation led to exclusion. Clinical symptoms, serum thyroxine, TRAb, thyroid ultrasound and orbital computed tomography established diagnosis. Extraction of PBMCs used 9 to 10 ml of fresh peripheral blood. V was cut by 4 bases and J by 2 bases, with 17 bases left in between. The CDR3 totals 16 residues. Germline V gives CDR1 SGHNT, CDR2 YENEEA. RNA transcripts yielded amplified TCR beta CDR3 regions. In the first-round RT-PCR of the TCR CDR3, the HTBI primer set was used. Using its own MiXCR run on the multiplex PCR reads, TCRdb lists one record per CDR3 protein. The table has around 300,000 distinct CDR3 sequences, roughly 15% seen once; the top ten hold roughly 35%.

The material sequenced was blood. The chain couples TRBV11-3 to TRBJ2-5; D may be TRBD2 (5 bases). The source of this sequence is a woman in her forties with Graves' ophthalmopathy. CDR3 DNA sequence: TGTGCCAGCAGCTCCTCGCTGGACTTTTTTCAAGAGACCCAGTACTTC. It translates to CASSSSLDFFQETQYF. The variable domain in full, with the rest retrieved from reference TRBV11-3 and TRBJ2-5, is EAGVVQSPRYKIIEKKQPVAFWCNPISGHNTLYWYLQNLGQGPELLIRYENEEAVDDSQLPKDRFSAERLKGVDSTLKIQPAELGDSAVYLCASSSSLDFFQETQYFGPGTRLLVL.